The table lists the clone carrying this TCR beta chain with a count of one. Generated by immunoSEQ multiplex PCR, the TCRdb table keeps only in-frame clones and is missing some. The sample consists of around 500,000 clones, about nine tenths of them appearing once. The CDR3 covers 15 residues. Germline CDR1 reads LNHDA; CDR2 reads SQIVND (reference sequence). The V segment lost 7 bases and the J segment 10 bases; nucleotides outside the gene matches: 13. The cohort comprised adults aged about 18 to 100 years residing in 20 to 30 US areas. Self-reported history from a screening survey and questionnaire set each donor's cohort. This entry belongs to a study of blood T cell repertoires in COVID-19. Background on the study: Acute and convalescent COVID-19 samples came from the United States, Italy and Spain. T cells, B-cell-depleted T cells, or PBMCs provided the cDNA or gDNA that served as material.

The sample consisted of PBMCs or T cells enriched from blood (not recorded which). V usage is TRBV19 and J usage is TRBJ1-6; TRBD1 agrees at 7 bases. The TCR was taken from a woman aged 60 to 75 who had recovered from COVID-19. CDR3 protein: CASTGLPQGESPLHF. As DNA, the CDR3 is TGTGCCAGTACCGGCCTCCCCCAGGGGGAATCACCCCTCCACTTT.